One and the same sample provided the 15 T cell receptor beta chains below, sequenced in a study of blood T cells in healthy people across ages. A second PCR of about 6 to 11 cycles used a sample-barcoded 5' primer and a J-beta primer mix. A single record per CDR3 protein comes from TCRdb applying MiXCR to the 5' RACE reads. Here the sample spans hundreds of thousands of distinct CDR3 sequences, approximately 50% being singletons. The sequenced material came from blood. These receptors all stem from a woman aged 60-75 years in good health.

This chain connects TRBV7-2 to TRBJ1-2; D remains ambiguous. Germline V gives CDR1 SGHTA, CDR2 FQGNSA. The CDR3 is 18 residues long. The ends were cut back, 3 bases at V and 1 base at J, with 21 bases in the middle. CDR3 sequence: CASSLKEPSLPHNYGYTF. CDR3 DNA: TGTGCCAGCAGCTTGAAGGAGCCCTCCCTCCCTCATAACTATGGCTACACCTTC.

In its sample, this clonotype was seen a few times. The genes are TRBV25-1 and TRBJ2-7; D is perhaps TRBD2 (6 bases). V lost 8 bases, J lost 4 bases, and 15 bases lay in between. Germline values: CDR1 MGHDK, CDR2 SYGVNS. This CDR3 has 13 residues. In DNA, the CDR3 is TGTGCCAGCTGCGGGACCTCGACTTACGAGCAGTACTTC. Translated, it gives CASCGTSTYEQYF.

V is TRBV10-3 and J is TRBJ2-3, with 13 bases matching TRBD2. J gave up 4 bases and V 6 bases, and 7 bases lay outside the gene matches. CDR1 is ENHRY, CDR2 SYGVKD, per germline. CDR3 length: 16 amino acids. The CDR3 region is CAISLRTSGRADTQYF. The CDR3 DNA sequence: TGTGCCATCAGCCTAAGGACTAGCGGGAGAGCAGATACGCAGTATTTT.

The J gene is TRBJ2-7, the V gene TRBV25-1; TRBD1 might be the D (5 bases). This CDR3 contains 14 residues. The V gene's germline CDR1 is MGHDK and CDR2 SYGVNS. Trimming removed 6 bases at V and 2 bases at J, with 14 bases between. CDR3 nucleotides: TGTGCCAGCAGACAGTCTCAGGGAACCTACGAGCAGTACTTC. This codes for CASRQSQGTYEQYF.

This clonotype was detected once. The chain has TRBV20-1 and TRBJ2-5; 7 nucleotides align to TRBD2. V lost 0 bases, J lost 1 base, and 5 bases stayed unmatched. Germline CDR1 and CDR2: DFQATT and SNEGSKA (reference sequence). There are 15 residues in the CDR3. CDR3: CSARDWEGLQETQYF. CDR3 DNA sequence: TGCAGTGCTAGAGATTGGGAGGGACTCCAAGAGACCCAGTACTTC.

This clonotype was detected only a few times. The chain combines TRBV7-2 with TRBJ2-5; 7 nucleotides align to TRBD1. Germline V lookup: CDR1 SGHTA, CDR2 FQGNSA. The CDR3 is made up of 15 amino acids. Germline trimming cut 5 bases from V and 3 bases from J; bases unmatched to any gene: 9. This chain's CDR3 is CASSPTGTAEETQYF. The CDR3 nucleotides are TGTGCCAGCAGCCCGACCGGGACAGCAGAAGAGACCCAGTACTTC. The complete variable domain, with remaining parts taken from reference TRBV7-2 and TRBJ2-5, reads GAGVSQSPSNKVTEKGKDVELRCDPISGHTALYWYRQSLGQGLEFLIYFQGNSAPDKSGLPSDRFSAERTGGSVSTLTIQRTQQEDSAVYLCASSPTGTAEETQYFGPGTRLLVL.

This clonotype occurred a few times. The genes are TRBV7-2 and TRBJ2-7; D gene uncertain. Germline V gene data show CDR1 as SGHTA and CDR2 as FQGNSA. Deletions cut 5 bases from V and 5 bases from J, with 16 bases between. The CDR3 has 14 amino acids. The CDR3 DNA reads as TGTGCCAGCAGCCCGGGTTTAGTAGGTCACGAGCAGTACTTC. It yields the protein CASSPGLVGHEQYF.

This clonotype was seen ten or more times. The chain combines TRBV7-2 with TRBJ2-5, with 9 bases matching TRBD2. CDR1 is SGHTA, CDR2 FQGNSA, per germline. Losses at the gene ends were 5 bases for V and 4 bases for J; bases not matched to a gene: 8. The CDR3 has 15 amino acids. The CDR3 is CASSVSGRQRETQYF. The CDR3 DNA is TGTGCCAGCAGCGTTAGCGGGAGACAACGAGAGACCCAGTACTTC.

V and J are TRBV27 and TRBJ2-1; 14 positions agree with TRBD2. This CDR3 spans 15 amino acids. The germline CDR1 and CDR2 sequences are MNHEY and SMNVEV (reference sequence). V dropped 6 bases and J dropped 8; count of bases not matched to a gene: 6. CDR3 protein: CASSEGLAGDDEQFF. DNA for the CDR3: TGTGCCAGCAGCGAGGGACTAGCGGGAGACGATGAGCAGTTCTTC.

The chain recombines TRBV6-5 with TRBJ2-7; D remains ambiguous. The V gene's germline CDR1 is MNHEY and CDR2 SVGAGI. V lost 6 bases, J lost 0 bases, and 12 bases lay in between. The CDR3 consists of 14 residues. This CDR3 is CASSPLDGSYEQYF. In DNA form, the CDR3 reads TGTGCCAGCAGCCCCCTGGACGGCTCCTACGAGCAGTACTTC.

CDR3 residues: CSVSNVLPDGAFF. CDR3 coding DNA: TGCAGCGTATCCAACGTTTTGCCGGACGGGGCTTTCTTT. This rearrangement joins TRBV29-1 to TRBJ1-1; unclear D gene. The V gene's germline CDR1 is SQVTM and CDR2 ANQGSEA. V was pared by 6 bases and J by 11 bases, with 22 bases between. The CDR3 length is 13 residues.

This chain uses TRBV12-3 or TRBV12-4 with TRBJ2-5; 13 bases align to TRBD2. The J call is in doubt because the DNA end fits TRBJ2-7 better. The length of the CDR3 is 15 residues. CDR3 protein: CASSFGTSGIGEQYF. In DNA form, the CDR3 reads TGTGCCAGCAGTTTCGGGACTAGCGGGATAGGCGAGCAGTACTTC.

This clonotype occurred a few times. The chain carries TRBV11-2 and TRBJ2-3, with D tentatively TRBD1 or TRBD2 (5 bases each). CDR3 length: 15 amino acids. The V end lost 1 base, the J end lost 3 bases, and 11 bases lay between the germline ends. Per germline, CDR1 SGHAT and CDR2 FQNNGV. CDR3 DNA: TGTGCCAGCAGCTTAGTAGCGAAGGGGACAGATACGCAGTATTTT. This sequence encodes CASSLVAKGTDTQYF.

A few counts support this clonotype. The CDR3 DNA sequence: TGCGCCAGCAGCTTGAGGACGGGGGCTGAAGCTTTCTTT. Residues: CASSLRTGAEAFF. The rearrangement uses TRBV5-1 and TRBJ1-1, with D tentatively TRBD1 (5 bases). Germline V lookup: CDR1 SGHRS, CDR2 YFSETQ. This CDR3 is built from 13 residues. The ends were cut back, 1 base at V and 6 bases at J, with 10 bases in the middle.

As DNA, the CDR3 is TGCAGTGCTAGCAGGGTGGGGGGGAATCAGCCCCAGCATTTT. Translation: CSASRVGGNQPQHF. The chain carries TRBV20-1 and TRBJ1-5; tentative D call: TRBD1 (5 bases). Trimming pared 3 bases from V and 4 bases from J, leaving 13 bases between. This CDR3 is 14 amino acids long. Germline V gene lookup returns CDR1 DFQATT and CDR2 SNEGSKA (reference sequence).